This T cell receptor beta chain was identified during a study of monozygotic twins with cystic fibrosis. The CDR3 runs to 14 residues. V was clipped by 1 base and J by 6 bases, with 10 bases between them. The germline CDR1 and CDR2 sequences are SGHAT and FQNNGV. Regarding the study as a whole: Co-twins had the most similar V usage for 13 of 16 pairs, J for 8.

About this clone: What it recognizes is unknown.

This table comes from immunoSEQ multiplex PCR, and its TCRdb copy is limited to in-frame clones, with some not included. Among 30,000 to 35,000 clones, more than 60% were seen once, and the ten largest hold 0.75% to 0.85%. Material for sequencing was blood. The clonotype was recovered from a girl aged 10 to 17 with cystic fibrosis. V is TRBV11-2 and J is TRBJ2-1; D is undetermined. CDR3 nucleotides: TGTGCCAGCAGCTTAGGACCCCAAGGCAATGAGCAGTTCTTC. Its protein product is CASSLGPQGNEQFF.